The count of the clone carrying this T cell receptor (beta chain) is one. Its antigen is unknown. Time point defined: week 35, safety follow-up. The vaccine gave 300 ug of a 20-mer mutant IDH1 peptide subcutaneously per dose. The data were obtained in a study of a mutant IDH1 vaccine in newly diagnosed glioma. For the study at large: Earlier therapy was either radiotherapy, temozolomide, or both, and most got both. Visits V12 and V13 fell at weeks 35 and 47, respectively. Study conclusions and caveats: The vaccine induced immune responses, and these occurred in around 93% of patients.

Clones were read by immunoSEQ multiplex PCR, and TCRdb kept only the in-frame ones, dropping some. The table shows approximately 47,000 clones, with around nine tenths occurring only once. V lost 4 bases and J 3 bases, leaving 9 bases between the germline ends. Germline lookup yields CDR1 SEHNR and CDR2 FQNEAQ (reference sequence). The CDR3 is made up of 13 amino acids. V gene TRBV7-9 combines with J gene TRBJ1-1, with D possibly being TRBD1 (5 bases). This receptor was obtained from a woman in her thirties or forties with glioma. The sequencing used PBMCs, collected from a glioma patient whose treatment included an IDH1 peptide vaccine. CDR3 DNA: TGTGCCAGCAGCTCCCGGGACTACACTGAAGCTTTCTTT. Protein product: CASSSRDYTEAFF.